This T cell receptor (beta chain) was captured in a study of a mutant IDH1 vaccine in newly diagnosed glioma. At the level of the study: In some groups vaccination began 4-6 weeks post-radiotherapy; others received it with temozolomide. Treated patients showed a male proportion of 62.5%, a female proportion of about 40%, and a mean age of about 44 years.

CDR3 length: 15 amino acids. The germline V gene has CDR1 SGHRS and CDR2 YFSETQ. J lost 2 bases, V lost 4 bases, and 7 bases had no gene match. The time point here: week 35, safety follow-up. Doses consisted of 300 ug of mutant IDH1 20-mer peptide each, paired with topical imiquimod. Concerning this clone: Its antigen is unidentified.

Study-wide findings and caveats: Pseudoprogression looked unconnected to shifts in top peripheral T cell clonotypes.

Profiling relied on immunoSEQ multiplex PCR, and the TCRdb table lists in-frame clones only, not all of them. The sample gives about 48,000 clones, roughly 84% of which show up once; approximately 6.7% is in the top ten. The receptor was derived from a man in his forties with glioma. The chain uses TRBV5-1 and TRBJ2-7, with TRBD1 matching 9 bases. Sequencing used PBMCs, obtained from a glioma patient whose treatment included an IDH1 peptide vaccine. Here the CDR3 DNA reads TGCGCCAGCAGCGTGGGACAGGGCGGAACCTACGAGCAGTACTTC. Protein sequence: CASSVGQGGTYEQYF.